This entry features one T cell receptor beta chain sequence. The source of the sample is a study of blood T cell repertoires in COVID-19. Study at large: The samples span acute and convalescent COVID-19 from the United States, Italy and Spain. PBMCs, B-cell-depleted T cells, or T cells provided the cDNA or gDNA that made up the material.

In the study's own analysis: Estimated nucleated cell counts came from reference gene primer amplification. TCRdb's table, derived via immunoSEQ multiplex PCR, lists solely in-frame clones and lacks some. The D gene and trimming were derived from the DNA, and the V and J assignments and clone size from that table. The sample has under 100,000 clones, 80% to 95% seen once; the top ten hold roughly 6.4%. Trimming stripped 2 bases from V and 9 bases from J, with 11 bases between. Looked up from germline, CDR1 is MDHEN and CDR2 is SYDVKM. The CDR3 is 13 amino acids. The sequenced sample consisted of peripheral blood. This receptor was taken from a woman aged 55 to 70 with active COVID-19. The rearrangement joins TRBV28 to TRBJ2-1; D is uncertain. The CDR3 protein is CASSLVRQREQFF. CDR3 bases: TGTGCCAGCAGTTTAGTTCGGCAGCGTGAGCAGTTCTTC. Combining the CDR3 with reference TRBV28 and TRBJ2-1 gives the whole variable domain DVKVTQSSRYLVKRTGEKVFLECVQDMDHENMFWYRQDPGLGLRLIYFSYDVKMKEKGDIPEGYSVSREKKERFSLILESASTNQTSMYLCASSLVRQREQFFGPGTRLTVL.